Each of the 10 T cell receptor beta chains below was sequenced from the same sample in a study of neoadjuvant anti-PD-1 for oral cavity cancer. Sequencing used immunoSEQ multiplex PCR; TCRdb keeps in-frame clones, though not all of them. The repertoire holds approximately 35,000 clones, about 83% seen once, with roughly 4% in the top ten. Sequencing was performed on PBMCs, taken before nivolumab (anti-PD-1) treatment. These receptors all stem from a person aged 40-85 years with oral cavity squamous cell carcinoma.

This clone was recorded only once. The chain carries TRBV5-5 and TRBJ1-6; 8 nucleotides match TRBD1. Per the germline V gene, CDR1 is SGHKS and CDR2 is YYEKEE (reference sequence). V was clipped by 4 bases and J by 12 bases; unmatched bases: 9. The CDR3 has 14 amino acids. The CDR3 is CASSPIGQGEPLHF. Written as DNA, the CDR3 is TGTGCCAGCAGCCCAATTGGACAGGGAGAACCCCTCCACTTT. Drawing the rest from reference TRBV5-5 and TRBJ1-6, the complete variable domain is DAGVTQSPTHLIKTRGQQVTLRCSPISGHKSVSWYQQVLGQGPQFIFQYYEKEERGRGNFPDRFSARQFPNYSSELNVNALLLGDSALYLCASSPIGQGEPLHFGNGTRLTVT.

The CDR3 spells CASSRGFNNSPLHF. The DNA of the CDR3 is TGTGCCAGCAGCCGGGGATTCAATAATTCACCCCTCCACTTT. V is TRBV27 and J is TRBJ1-6; D not certain. Trimming cost V 6 bases and J 5 bases, with 11 bases left between them. The CDR3 contains 14 residues. The germline V gene encodes CDR1 MNHEY and CDR2 SMNVEV (reference sequence).

The J gene is TRBJ2-2, the V gene TRBV21-1. TRBV21-1 is an annotated pseudogene. The CDR3 is 16 amino acids. The CDR3 loop reads CASSKTPGENTGELFF. CDR3 bases: TGTGCCAGCAGCAAAACCCCAGGAGAGAACACCGGGGAGCTGTTTTTT.

The chain couples TRBV9 to TRBJ2-1; possible D gene TRBD2, 5 bases. Per the germline V gene, CDR1 is SGDLS and CDR2 is YYNGEE. The CDR3 sequence is 16 residues long. Deletions cut 0 bases from V and 4 bases from J, with 14 bases between. DNA of the CDR3: TGTGCCAGCAGCGTAGCCGAGCGGATACAATACAATGAGCAGTTCTTC. Translated: CASSVAERIQYNEQFF.

The V gene is TRBV30, the J gene TRBJ2-7; TRBD1 might be the D (6 bases). The CDR3 runs 16 residues. Per germline, CDR1 GTSNPN and CDR2 SVGIG (reference sequence). With 0 bases removed from V and 9 bases from J, the gap between germline ends came to 24 bases. The CDR3 loop reads CAWSVPLAGVKALQYF. The DNA of the CDR3 is TGTGCCTGGAGTGTACCCCTAGCAGGGGTGAAGGCGTTGCAGTACTTC.

The gene calls are TRBV5-1 and TRBJ2-4; the match to TRBD1 covers 11 bases. Germline V gives CDR1 SGHRS, CDR2 YFSETQ. V dropped 0 bases and J dropped 8; count of bases not matched to a gene: 4. The CDR3 has 15 amino acids. CDR3 region: CASSLGTGGSDIQYF. CDR3 bases: TGCGCCAGCAGCTTGGGGACAGGGGGCTCGGACATTCAGTACTTC.

In this sample, this clone turned up once. The V gene is TRBV19, the J gene TRBJ2-2; D is unclear. In germline, CDR1 is LNHDA, CDR2 SQIVND (reference sequence). The CDR3 is 14 amino acids. V lost 7 bases, J lost 2 bases, and 11 bases lay in between. The CDR3 DNA reads as TGTGCCAGTATGAATAACAGAAACACCGGGGAGCTGTTTTTT. It codes for CASMNNRNTGELFF.

The rearrangement uses TRBV4-3 and TRBJ1-1; D gene ambiguous. The CDR3 totals 14 residues. Trimming shortened V by 6 bases and J by 0 bases, and 11 bases separated the two germline ends. Per germline, CDR1 LGHNA and CDR2 YSLEER. CDR3 sequence (DNA): TGCGCCAGCAGTAGAGGACTGTTGAACACTGAAGCTTTCTTT. Translation gives CASSRGLLNTEAFF.

V is TRBV30 and J is TRBJ2-5, with 7 nucleotides matching TRBD2. This CDR3 region has 12 residues. Germline V lookup: CDR1 GTSNPN, CDR2 SVGIG (reference sequence). DNA for the CDR3: TGTGCATCGGGACTAAGGCGAGAGACCCAGTACTTC. This translates into CASGLRRETQYF. Combining the CDR3 with reference TRBV30 and TRBJ2-5 gives the whole variable domain SQTIHQWPATLVQPVGSPLSLECTVEGTSNPNLYWYRQAAGRGLQLLFYSVGIGQISSEVPQNLSASRPQDRQFILSSKKLLLSDSGFYLCASGLRRETQYFGPGTRLLVL.

The table lists this clone with a count of one. The V gene is TRBV5-1, the J gene TRBJ2-7, with 10 bases that match TRBD1. This CDR3 has 16 amino acids. Germline CDR1 is SGHRS and CDR2 is YFSETQ. The V and J ends lost 2 bases and 2 bases, in that order; junction bases with no gene match: 7. The DNA of the CDR3 is TGCGCCAGCAGCTTCACCGGGACAGGGGAGACCTACGAGCAGTACTTC. It specifies CASSFTGTGETYEQYF.